Presented here are 27 T cell receptor beta chains from one specimen sequenced in a study of T cell responses to AZD1222 COVID-19 vaccine. Clones were sequenced by immunoSEQ multiplex PCR, and TCRdb holds only the in-frame ones, with some missing. Of 90,000 to 140,000 clones in the sample, roughly 90% were seen once. The input for sequencing was peripheral blood, taken on day 0 of AZD1222 vaccination. All receptors come from an adult in good health.

The J gene is TRBJ2-3, the V gene TRBV4-1, with 8 bases identical to TRBD1. CDR1 is MGHRA and CDR2 is YSYEKL in the germline V gene. Trimming took 4 bases from V and 5 from J; bases not matched to a gene: 11. The CDR3 extends over 16 amino acids. The CDR3 bases are TGCGCCAGCAGCCTCAGTTCCAGGGGGCGGATAGATACGCAGTATTTT. Protein sequence: CASSLSSRGRIDTQYF.

The genes are TRBV4-3 and TRBJ2-5; D is unclear. This CDR3 region has 19 residues. The germline V gene encodes CDR1 LGHNA and CDR2 YSLEER. V was cut by 0 bases and J by 2 bases, with 22 bases left in between. This CDR3 reads CASSQDRAQKGFIQETQYF. DNA for the CDR3: TGCGCCAGCAGCCAAGATCGGGCCCAGAAAGGATTTATACAAGAGACCCAGTACTTC.

The chain is built from TRBV6-2 or TRBV6-3 and TRBJ1-5; 9 bases line up with TRBD1. CDR1 and CDR2 (germline): MNHEY, SVGEGT. V trimming: 0 bases; J trimming: 2 bases; junction bases outside the gene matches: 2. The CDR3 runs to 16 residues. The CDR3 reads CASSYSGQGGNQPQHF. Written as DNA, the CDR3 is TGTGCCAGCAGTTACTCGGGACAGGGAGGCAATCAGCCCCAGCATTTT.

This clone has more than one count but fewer than ten. The chain joins TRBV2 to TRBJ2-1; 15 nucleotides line up with TRBD2. The CDR3 is 15 residues long. V was clipped by 7 bases and J by 12 bases; unmatched bases: 10. Per the germline V gene, CDR1 is SNHLY and CDR2 is FYNNEI. In nucleotides, the CDR3 is TGTGCCAGCAAGCCAAGGACTAGCGGGGGGGCTGTGCAGTTCTTC. Amino acid sequence: CASKPRTSGGAVQFF.

This chain uses TRBV3-1 (or the pseudogene TRBV3-2) with TRBJ1-2; D gene uncertain. The CDR3 spans 12 residues. The germline V gene has CDR1 LGHDT and CDR2 YNNKEL (reference sequence). V lost 1 base, J lost 7 bases, and 7 bases lay in between. The CDR3 region has the DNA TGTGCCAGCAGCCAAGGGGTGGGTGGCTACACCTTC. Protein product: CASSQGVGGYTF.

The chain has TRBV4-2 and TRBJ1-3; D gene unclear. V was trimmed by 1 base and J by 0 bases, leaving 4 bases between them. The CDR3 length is 14 residues. Per germline, CDR1 LGHNA and CDR2 YNFKEQ. The CDR3 region has the DNA TGTGCCAGCAGCCAAGTATCCTCTGGAAACACCATATATTTT. This encodes CASSQVSSGNTIYF.

The rearrangement links TRBV7-9 to TRBJ1-4; D uncertain. CDR3 length: 12 amino acids. In germline, CDR1 is SEHNR, CDR2 FQNEAQ (reference sequence). The V gene lost 6 bases and the J gene lost 11 bases, with 13 bases spanning the gap. Written as DNA, the CDR3 is TGTGCCAGCAGGGACCCCGCGGGGAAACTGTTTTTT. Protein: CASRDPAGKLFF. The entire variable domain, with the rest obtained from reference TRBV7-9 and TRBJ1-4, is as follows: DTGVSQNPRHKITKRGQNVTFRCDPISEHNRLYWYRQTLGQGPEFLTYFQNEAQLEKSRLLSDRFSAERPKGSFSTLEIQRTEQGDSAMYLCASRDPAGKLFFGSGTQLSVL.

V is TRBV6-5 and J is TRBJ1-2; no definite D call. From germline, CDR1 is MNHEY and CDR2 SVGAGI. V was trimmed by 0 bases and J by 10 bases, leaving 12 bases between them. The CDR3 has 13 residues. This chain's CDR3 is CASSYSSKSDYTF. In DNA form, the CDR3 reads TGTGCCAGCAGTTACTCGAGTAAGAGTGACTACACCTTC.

The chain has TRBV4-3 and TRBJ2-3, with a tentative D call TRBD1 (5 bases). Germline-derived CDR1 and CDR2 are LGHNA and YSLEER. Trimming left V 8 bases short and J 6 bases short, with 15 bases between. The CDR3 is 13 amino acids. CDR3 protein: CASSDRARDTQYF. CDR3 DNA sequence: TGCGCCAGCTCCGACAGAGCAAGGGATACGCAGTATTTT.

V and J are TRBV7-2 and TRBJ2-7, with TRBD1 matching over 8 bases. The CDR3 length is 13 residues. Germline values: CDR1 SGHTA, CDR2 FQGNSA. Losses at the gene ends were 6 bases for V and 4 bases for J; bases not matched to a gene: 5. DNA for the CDR3: TGTGCCAGCAGTGCCGGGACAGGATACGAGCAGTACTTC. Translating it yields CASSAGTGYEQYF.

V and J are TRBV4-1 and TRBJ2-1; 11 bases fit TRBD2. Germline V gene data show CDR1 as MGHRA and CDR2 as YSYEKL. The junction had 2 bases not matched to a gene; V was cut back by 1 base and J by 3 bases. The CDR3 covers 16 residues. CDR3 residues: CASSQVLAGVYNEQFF. CDR3 nucleotides: TGCGCCAGCAGCCAAGTACTAGCGGGAGTCTACAATGAGCAGTTCTTC.

The V and J genes are TRBV20-1 and TRBJ1-3, with TRBD1 as a possible D gene (5 bases). The V end lost 3 bases, the J end lost 2 bases, and 17 bases lay between the germline ends. Germline V gives CDR1 DFQATT, CDR2 SNEGSKA (reference sequence). This CDR3 contains 16 residues. The CDR3 region has the DNA TGCAGTGCTAGTCCCCAAGGGGCCTGGACTGGAAACACCATATATTTT. Protein: CSASPQGAWTGNTIYF.

The chain couples TRBV15 to TRBJ2-1; TRBD2 matches 11 bases. Trimming cost V 1 base and J 8 bases; bases outside gene matches: 7. In germline, CDR1 is LNHNV, CDR2 YYDKDF (reference sequence). The CDR3 totals 16 residues. The CDR3 here is CATSRALLAGVHEQFF. CDR3 nucleotide sequence: TGTGCCACCAGCAGAGCTCTACTAGCGGGAGTTCATGAGCAGTTCTTC.

V gene TRBV7-6 combines with J gene TRBJ2-3; 10 nucleotides agree with TRBD2. V shed 7 bases, J shed 3 bases, and the junction held 7 bases outside the gene matches. The CDR3 has 15 residues. Germline V lookup: CDR1 SGHVS, CDR2 FNYEAQ. CDR3 DNA: TGTGCCAGCAACCGAGCGGGAGGGCCGACAGATACGCAGTATTTT. Residues: CASNRAGGPTDTQYF.

The chain employs TRBV7-8 and TRBJ1-5; 8 positions match TRBD1. The germline V gene has CDR1 SGHVS and CDR2 FQNEAQ. This CDR3 spans 18 amino acids. Trimming at V came to 4 bases and at J to 2 bases, leaving 13 bases not matched to a gene. The chain's CDR3 is CASSWTGSLLDGNQPQHF. In nucleotides, the CDR3 is TGTGCCAGCAGCTGGACAGGGAGTCTCCTAGATGGCAATCAGCCCCAGCATTTT.

The CDR3 spells CASSLLTSPGLAEQFF. For the CDR3, the DNA is TGTGCCAGCAGCCTACTAACTTCTCCGGGACTAGCTGAGCAGTTCTTC. The chain employs TRBV4-2 and TRBJ2-1, with 9 bases identical to TRBD2. Germline V gene lookup returns CDR1 LGHNA and CDR2 YNFKEQ. The CDR3 covers 16 residues. V lost 4 bases, J lost 9 bases, and 13 bases stayed unmatched.

The chain links TRBV6-5 to TRBJ1-3; D not certain. The CDR3 loop spans 15 amino acids. V was clipped by 7 bases and J by 0 bases, with 13 bases between them. CDR1 is MNHEY and CDR2 is SVGAGI in the germline V gene. DNA for the CDR3: TGTGCCAGCATCTTTTTGGGCTCCTCTGGAAACACCATATATTTT. Encoded protein: CASIFLGSSGNTIYF.

V usage is TRBV5-5 and J usage is TRBJ1-1; 8 nucleotides line up with TRBD1. V gave up 3 bases and J gave up 5 bases; unmatched junction bases: 9. CDR1 SGHKS and CDR2 YYEKEE come from the germline V gene (reference sequence). This CDR3 comprises 15 residues. The CDR3 nucleotides read TGTGCCAGCAGCTCGTGGGACAGGAGGGAGACTGAAGCTTTCTTT. Protein: CASSSWDRRETEAFF.

In the case of this clone: One end of the junction varies from germline; a read error may be responsible. This chain connects TRBV11-3 to TRBJ2-1, with D uncertain. The CDR3 is made up of 12 amino acids. Looked up from germline, CDR1 is SGHNT and CDR2 is YENEEA. CDR3 coding DNA: TGTGCCAGCAGCTTAGCTGCTCGGGTGGAAATCTTC. It codes for CASSLAARVEIF.

The chain recombines TRBV2 with TRBJ2-5; no definite D call. CDR1 is SNHLY, CDR2 FYNNEI, per germline. This CDR3 is 13 amino acids long. V dropped 2 bases and J dropped 0 bases, with 4 bases sitting between them. The CDR3 DNA reads TGTGCCAGCAGTGAACCCAACCAAGAGACCCAGTACTTC. Residues: CASSEPNQETQYF.

DNA for the CDR3: TGTGCCAGCAGCATTCAGGGTACCCCCTACGAGCAGTACTTC. It translates to CASSIQGTPYEQYF. V is TRBV7-9 and J is TRBJ2-7; weak D call: TRBD1 (5 bases). Trimming cost V 5 bases and J 2 bases, with 13 bases left between them. CDR3 length: 14 residues. The V gene's germline CDR1 is SEHNR and CDR2 FQNEAQ (reference sequence).

V usage is TRBV18 and J usage is TRBJ2-7; D not certain. The germline CDR1 and CDR2 sequences are KGHSH and LQKENI. The V end lost 0 bases, the J end lost 5 bases, and 8 bases lay between the germline ends. This CDR3 contains 13 residues. DNA of the CDR3: TGTGCCAGCTCACCACCCGGAAGCGACGAGCAGTACTTC. This gives the protein CASSPPGSDEQYF.

V gene TRBV7-9 combines with J gene TRBJ2-7; 10 bases are shared with TRBD2. Germline V gives CDR1 SEHNR, CDR2 FQNEAQ (reference sequence). With 0 bases clipped from V and 3 bases from J, the junction kept 2 bases outside the gene matches. This CDR3 is 15 amino acids long. CDR3 in amino acids: CASSLAPSGSYEQYF. The CDR3, as DNA: TGTGCCAGCAGCTTAGCCCCTAGCGGGAGCTACGAGCAGTACTTC.

This chain connects TRBV7-2 to TRBJ2-1; 8 bases are shared with TRBD2. The CDR3 sequence is 11 residues long. V gave up 2 bases and J gave up 16 bases; unmatched junction bases: 4. Germline CDR1 SGHTA, CDR2 FQGNSA. CDR3 nucleotides: TGTGCCAGCAGCTTACGGCGGGAGGCCTTCTTC. This translates into CASSLRREAFF.

The V and J genes are TRBV19 and TRBJ1-4, with a possible D match to TRBD1 (6 bases). The length of the CDR3 is 15 residues. V lost 5 bases and J lost 3, with 13 bases in between. Germline CDR1 is LNHDA and CDR2 is SQIVND (reference sequence). The CDR3 loop is CASSLQGGSNEKLFF. The CDR3 region has the DNA TGTGCCAGTAGTCTACAAGGGGGATCTAATGAAAAACTGTTTTTT.

CDR3 amino acids: CASSFGNTEAFF. In nucleotides, the CDR3 is TGTGCCAGTAGCTTCGGCAACACTGAAGCTTTCTTT. The chain employs TRBV19 and TRBJ1-1; no clear D gene. Germline V gives CDR1 LNHDA, CDR2 SQIVND (reference sequence). The CDR3 runs 12 residues. V dropped 6 bases and J dropped 2 bases, with 7 bases sitting between them.

This clone came up once. CDR3 loop: CASSLVGLTNEQFF. The CDR3 coding sequence is TGTGCCAGCAGCTTAGTAGGGCTAACCAATGAGCAGTTCTTC. This chain links TRBV7-8 with TRBJ2-1; unclear D gene. The CDR3 is 14 amino acids. Trimming removed 1 base at V and 6 bases at J, with 10 bases between. The germline V gene encodes CDR1 SGHVS and CDR2 FQNEAQ.